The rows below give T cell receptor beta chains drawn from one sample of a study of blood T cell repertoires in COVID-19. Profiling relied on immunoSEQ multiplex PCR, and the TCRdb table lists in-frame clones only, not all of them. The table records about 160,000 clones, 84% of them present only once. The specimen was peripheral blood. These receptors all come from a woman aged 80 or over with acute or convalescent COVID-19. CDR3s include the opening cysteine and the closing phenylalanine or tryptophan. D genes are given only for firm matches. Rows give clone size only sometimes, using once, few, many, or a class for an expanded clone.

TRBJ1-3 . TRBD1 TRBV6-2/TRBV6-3 CASSSHGGLDRGGNTIYF TGTGCCAGCAGTTCTCACGGTGGTTTGGACAGGGGTGGAAACACCATATATTTT
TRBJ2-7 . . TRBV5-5 CASSIDITSYEQYF TGTGCCAGCAGCATTGACATCACCTCCTACGAGCAGTACTTC
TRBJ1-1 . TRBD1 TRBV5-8 CASSLAGMDRPNTEAFF TGTGCCAGCAGCTTGGCTGGGATGGACAGGCCGAACACTGAAGCTTTCTTT
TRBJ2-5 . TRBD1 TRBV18 CASSPDNRGETQYF TGTGCCAGCTCACCGGATAACAGGGGTGAGACCCAGTACTTC
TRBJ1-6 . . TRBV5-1 CASSPDSRNSPLHF TGCGCCAGCAGCCCGGACAGCCGAAATTCACCCCTCCACTTT
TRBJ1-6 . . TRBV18 CASSPPGAQYNSPLHF TGTGCCAGCTCACCACCTGGGGCGCAGTATAATTCACCCCTCCACTTT
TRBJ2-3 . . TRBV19 CASKAGRNTDTQYF TGTGCCAGCAAGGCGGGACGAAACACAGATACGCAGTATTTT
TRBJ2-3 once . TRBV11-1 CASSLYVDRTDTQYF TGTGCCAGCAGCCTTTACGTTGACAGAACGGATACGCAGTATTTT
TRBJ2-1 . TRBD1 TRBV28 CATVDRAIHNEQFF TGTGCCACCGTTGACAGGGCCATCCACAATGAGCAGTTCTTC
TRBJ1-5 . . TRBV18 CASSPADSNQPQHF TGTGCCAGCTCACCAGCAGATAGCAATCAGCCCCAGCATTTT
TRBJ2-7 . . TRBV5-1 CASSLQQDPYEQYF TGCGCCAGCAGCTTACAACAGGACCCCTACGAGCAGTACTTC
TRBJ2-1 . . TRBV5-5 CASSLGHQRRSQFF TGTGCCAGCAGCTTGGGCCACCAGCGCCGTTCGCAGTTCTTC
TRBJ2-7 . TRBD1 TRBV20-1 CSARVLQGIYF TGCAGTGCTAGAGTGCTACAGGGGATATACTTC
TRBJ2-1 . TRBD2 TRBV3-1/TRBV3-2 CASSQVASGNNEQFF TGTGCCAGCAGCCAAGTGGCTAGCGGTAACAATGAGCAGTTCTTC
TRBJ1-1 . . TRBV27 CASSSYLNTEAFF TGTGCCAGCAGTTCCTACTTGAACACTGAAGCTTTCTTT
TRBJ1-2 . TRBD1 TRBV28 CASSLGTGAYGYTF TGTGCCAGCAGTTTGGGGACAGGGGCCTATGGCTACACCTTC
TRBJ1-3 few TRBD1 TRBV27 CASSPRRDRRSIYF TGTGCCAGCAGTCCCCGCCGGGACAGGAGGTCCATATATTTT
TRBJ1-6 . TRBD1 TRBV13 CASSLLWDRGSPLHF TGTGCCAGCAGCTTATTATGGGACAGAGGTTCACCCCTCCACTTT
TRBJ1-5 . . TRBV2 CASSEQGSNQPQHF TGTGCCAGCAGTGAACAGGGCAGCAATCAGCCCCAGCATTTT
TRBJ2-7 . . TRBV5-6 CASSLQGNAYEQYF TGTGCCAGCAGCTTGCAGGGGAACGCTTACGAGCAGTACTTC
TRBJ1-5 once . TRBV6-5 CASRADSNSNQPQHF TGTGCCAGCAGGGCCGACAGCAATAGCAATCAGCCCCAGCATTTT
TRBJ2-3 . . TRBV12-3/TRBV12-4 CASSWSIAGQYF TGTGCCAGCAGTTGGTCCATAGCCGGGCAGTATTTT
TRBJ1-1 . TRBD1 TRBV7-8 CASSLAGTGTEAFF TGTGCCAGCAGCTTAGCAGGGACAGGGACTGAAGCTTTCTTT
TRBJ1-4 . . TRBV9 CASSARQVATNEKLFF TGTGCCAGCAGCGCGCGACAGGTTGCAACTAATGAAAAACTGTTTTTT
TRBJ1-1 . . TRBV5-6 CASSLLPLEGGDTEAFF TGTGCCAGCAGCTTGCTCCCCTTAGAGGGAGGAGACACTGAAGCTTTCTTT
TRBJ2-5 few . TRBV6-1 CASSEAGPGAEETQYF TGTGCCAGCAGTGAAGCTGGACCGGGAGCCGAAGAGACCCAGTACTTC
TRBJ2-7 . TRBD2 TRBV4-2 CASSQVVSGRGGFYEQYF TGTGCCAGCAGCCAAGTCGTTAGCGGGAGGGGAGGCTTTTACGAGCAGTACTTC
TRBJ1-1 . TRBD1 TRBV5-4 CASSLETGDTEAFF TGTGCCAGCAGCTTGGAGACAGGGGACACTGAAGCTTTCTTT
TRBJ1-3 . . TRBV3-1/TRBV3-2 CASARLSVSGNTIYF TGTGCCAGTGCACGCCTGTCAGTCTCTGGAAACACCATATATTTT
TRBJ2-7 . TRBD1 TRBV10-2 CASRGDRESSYEQYF TGCGCCAGCAGGGGGGACAGGGAAAGCTCCTACGAGCAGTACTTC
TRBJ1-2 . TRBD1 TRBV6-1 CASSEGDRAFSGYTF TGTGCCAGCAGTGAAGGGGACAGGGCGTTCTCTGGCTACACCTTC
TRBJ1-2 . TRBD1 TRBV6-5 CASKGAVNYGYTF TGTGCCAGCAAGGGGGCGGTTAACTATGGCTACACCTTC
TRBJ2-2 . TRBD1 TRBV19 CASSMGQVDTGELFF TGTGCCAGTAGTATGGGACAGGTAGATACCGGGGAGCTGTTTTTT
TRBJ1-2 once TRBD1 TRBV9 CASSVWTGGAGGYTF TGTGCCAGCAGCGTATGGACAGGGGGCGCTGGGGGCTACACCTTC
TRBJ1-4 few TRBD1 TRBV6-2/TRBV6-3 CASSYLLDRVEREKLFF TGTGCCAGCAGTTACTTATTGGACAGGGTGGAGCGTGAAAAACTGTTTTTT
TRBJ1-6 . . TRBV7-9 CASSFGQANSPLHF TGTGCCAGCAGCTTTGGGCAGGCCAATTCACCCCTCCACTTT
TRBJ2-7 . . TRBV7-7 CASSPLPLAGLSYEQYF TGTGCTAGCAGCCCCCTTCCTCTTGCGGGTCTTTCTTACGAGCAGTACTTC
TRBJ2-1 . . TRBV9 CASSVSGGNEQFF TGTGCCAGCAGCGTAAGCGGTGGCAATGAGCAGTTCTTC
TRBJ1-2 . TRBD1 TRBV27 CASSLRQGVYGYTF TGTGCCAGCAGTTTAAGGCAGGGGGTTTATGGCTACACCTTC
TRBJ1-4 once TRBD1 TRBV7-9 CASSLLGQGKKLFF TGTGCCAGCAGCTTACTCGGACAGGGCAAAAAACTGTTTTTT